This TCR beta chain derives from a study of graft-versus-host responses after intestinal transplantation. Overall study: Every recipient underwent anti-thymocyte globulin induction, then tacrolimus and steroids for approximately three years. Study-level results: GvH clones were found in recipient marrow; some appeared first in ileum or blood.

About this clone: Its antigen is undetermined.

CDR3 size: 15 residues. Germline CDR1 reads KGHSH; CDR2 reads LQKENI. V was clipped by 5 bases and J by 4 bases; unmatched bases: 10. Here immunoSEQ multiplex PCR was the method, and the copy in TCRdb shows in-frame clones only, minus some. The data show some 18,000 clones, over 75% seen once. V is TRBV18 and J is TRBJ1-1, with 7 bases aligning to TRBD1. The input for sequencing was PBMCs, taken 14 days after transplant. The receptor comes from a human patient who received an intestinal transplant, so some T cells may come from the graft donor. The DNA for the CDR3 is TGTGCCAGCTCATTCTCTAGGGGGCAGGGCACTGAAGCTTTCTTT. Protein: CASSFSRGQGTEAFF.